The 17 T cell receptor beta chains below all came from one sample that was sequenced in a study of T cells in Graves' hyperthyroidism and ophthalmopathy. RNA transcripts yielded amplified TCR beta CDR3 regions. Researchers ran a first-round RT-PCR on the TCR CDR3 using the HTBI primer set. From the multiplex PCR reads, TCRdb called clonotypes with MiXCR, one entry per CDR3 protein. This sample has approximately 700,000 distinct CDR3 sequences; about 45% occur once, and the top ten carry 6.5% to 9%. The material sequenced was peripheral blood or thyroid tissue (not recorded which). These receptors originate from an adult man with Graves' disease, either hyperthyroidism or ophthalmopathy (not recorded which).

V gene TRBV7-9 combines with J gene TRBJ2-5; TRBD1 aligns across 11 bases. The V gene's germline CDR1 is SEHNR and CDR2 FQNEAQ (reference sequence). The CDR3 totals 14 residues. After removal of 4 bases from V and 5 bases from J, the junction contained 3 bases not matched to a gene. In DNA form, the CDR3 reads TGTGCCAGCAGCTATGGACAGGGGGCTGAGACCCAGTACTTC. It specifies CASSYGQGAETQYF.

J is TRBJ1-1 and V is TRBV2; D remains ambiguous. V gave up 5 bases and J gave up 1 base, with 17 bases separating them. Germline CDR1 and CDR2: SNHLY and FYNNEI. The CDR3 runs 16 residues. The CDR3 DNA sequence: TGTGCCAGCAGTTTAGCGATGGCGGGGAGGAACACTGAAGCTTTCTTT. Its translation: CASSLAMAGRNTEAFF.

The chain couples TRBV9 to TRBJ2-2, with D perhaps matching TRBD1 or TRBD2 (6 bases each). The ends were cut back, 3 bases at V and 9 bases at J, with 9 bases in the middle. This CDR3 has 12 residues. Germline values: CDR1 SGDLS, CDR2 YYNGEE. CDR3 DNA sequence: TGTGCCAGCAGCGGGAGGGACAGGGAGCTGTTTTTT. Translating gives CASSGRDRELFF.

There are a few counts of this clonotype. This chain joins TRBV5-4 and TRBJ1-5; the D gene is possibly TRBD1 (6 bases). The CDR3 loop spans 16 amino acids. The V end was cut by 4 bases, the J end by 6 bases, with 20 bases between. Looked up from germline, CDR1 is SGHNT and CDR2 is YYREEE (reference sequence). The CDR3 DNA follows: TGTGCCAGCAGCCAAGATTCCGGACAGCCCGGTCAGCCCCAGCATTTT. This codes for CASSQDSGQPGQPQHF.

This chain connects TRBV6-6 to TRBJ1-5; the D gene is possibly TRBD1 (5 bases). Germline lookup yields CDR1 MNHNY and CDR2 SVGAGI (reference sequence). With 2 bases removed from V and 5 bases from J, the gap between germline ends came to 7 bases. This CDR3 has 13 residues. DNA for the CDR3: TGTGCCAGCAGTTACAGGGGAGATCAGCCCCAGCATTTT. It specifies CASSYRGDQPQHF.

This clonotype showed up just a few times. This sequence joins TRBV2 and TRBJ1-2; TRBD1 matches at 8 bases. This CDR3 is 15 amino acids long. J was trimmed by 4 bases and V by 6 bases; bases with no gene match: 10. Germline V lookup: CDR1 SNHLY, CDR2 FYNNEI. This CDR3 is CASSLESGQGYGYTF. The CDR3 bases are TGTGCCAGCAGCTTGGAATCCGGACAGGGCTATGGCTACACCTTC.

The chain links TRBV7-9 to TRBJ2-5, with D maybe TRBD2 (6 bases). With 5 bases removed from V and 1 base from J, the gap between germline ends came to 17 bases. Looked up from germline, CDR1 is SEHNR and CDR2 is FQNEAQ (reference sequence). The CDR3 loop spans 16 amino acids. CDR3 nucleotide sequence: TGTGCCAGCAGCCCCCTTAGAAGCGGGCTCCAAGAGACCCAGTACTTC. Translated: CASSPLRSGLQETQYF.

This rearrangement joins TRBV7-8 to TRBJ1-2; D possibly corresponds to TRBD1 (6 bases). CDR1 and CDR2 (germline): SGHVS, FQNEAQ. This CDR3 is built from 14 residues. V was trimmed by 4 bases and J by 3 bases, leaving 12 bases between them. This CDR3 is CASSSSQGDYGYTF. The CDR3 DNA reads TGTGCCAGCAGCTCGTCACAGGGTGACTATGGCTACACCTTC.

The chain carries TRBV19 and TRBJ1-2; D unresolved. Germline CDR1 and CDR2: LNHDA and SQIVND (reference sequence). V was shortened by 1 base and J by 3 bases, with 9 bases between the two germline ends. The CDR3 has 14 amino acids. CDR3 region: CASSIGSGDYGYTF. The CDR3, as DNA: TGTGCCAGTAGTATAGGATCCGGGGACTATGGCTACACCTTC.

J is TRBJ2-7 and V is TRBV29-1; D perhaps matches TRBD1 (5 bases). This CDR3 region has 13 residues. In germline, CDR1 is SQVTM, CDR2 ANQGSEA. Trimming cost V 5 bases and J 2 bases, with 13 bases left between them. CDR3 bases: TGCAGCGTTCAAAGGGGTTCCGCCTACGAGCAGTACTTC. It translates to CSVQRGSAYEQYF.

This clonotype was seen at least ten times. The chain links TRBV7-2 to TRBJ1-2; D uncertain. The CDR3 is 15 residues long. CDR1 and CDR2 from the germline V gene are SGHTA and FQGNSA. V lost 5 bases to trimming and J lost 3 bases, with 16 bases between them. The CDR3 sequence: CASSPSGGRDYGYTF. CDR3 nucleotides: TGTGCCAGCAGCCCGTCGGGTGGACGTGACTATGGCTACACCTTC.

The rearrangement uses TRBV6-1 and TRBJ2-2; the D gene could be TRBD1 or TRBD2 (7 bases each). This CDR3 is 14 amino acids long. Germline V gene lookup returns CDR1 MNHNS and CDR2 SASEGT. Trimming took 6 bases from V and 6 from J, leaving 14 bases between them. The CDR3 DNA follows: TGTGCCAGCAGGCGACAGGGAGGGGCCGGGGAGCTGTTTTTT. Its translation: CASRRQGGAGELFF.

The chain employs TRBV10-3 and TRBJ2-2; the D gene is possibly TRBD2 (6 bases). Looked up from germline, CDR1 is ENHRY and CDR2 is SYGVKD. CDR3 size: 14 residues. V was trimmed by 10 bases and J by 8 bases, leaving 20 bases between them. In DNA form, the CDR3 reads TGTGCCAGCGATAACCAGGGACTGGCGGGGGAGCTGTTTTTT. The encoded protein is CASDNQGLAGELFF.

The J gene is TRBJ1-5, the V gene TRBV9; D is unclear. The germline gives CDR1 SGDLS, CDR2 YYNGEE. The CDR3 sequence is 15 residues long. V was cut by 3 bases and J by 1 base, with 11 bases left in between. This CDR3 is CASSESGVSNQPQHF. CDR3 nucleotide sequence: TGTGCCAGCAGCGAAAGCGGGGTAAGCAATCAGCCCCAGCATTTT.

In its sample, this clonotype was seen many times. Written as DNA, the CDR3 is TGTGCCAGCGCCGGGTCATCCTATGGCTACACCTTC. It yields the protein CASAGSSYGYTF. This sequence joins TRBV25-1 and TRBJ1-2; no clear D gene. Trimming took 8 bases from V and 4 from J, leaving 11 bases between them. The CDR3 length is 12 residues. Germline CDR1 reads MGHDK; CDR2 reads SYGVNS.

The CDR3 coding sequence is TGCAGTGCCATGAAACAGGGTCAAAATGAAAAACTGTTTTTT. Amino acids: CSAMKQGQNEKLFF. The chain uses TRBV20-1 and TRBJ1-4, with D possibly TRBD1 on 6 matching bases. Germline lookup yields CDR1 DFQATT and CDR2 SNEGSKA (reference sequence). The V gene lost 6 bases and the J gene lost 5 bases, with 16 bases spanning the gap. The length of the CDR3 is 14 residues.

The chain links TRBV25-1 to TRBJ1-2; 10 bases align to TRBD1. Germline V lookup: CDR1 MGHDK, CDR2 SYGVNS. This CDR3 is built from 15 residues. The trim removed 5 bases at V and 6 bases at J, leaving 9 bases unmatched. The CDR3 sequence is CASSLPGGQGDGYTF. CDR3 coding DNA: TGTGCCAGCAGTCTACCCGGAGGACAGGGGGATGGCTACACCTTC.